This T cell receptor beta chain appears in the sequencing data of a study of shared clonotypes between healthy human individuals. As for the study in general: Used for every donor were three CD4 naive, three CD4 memory, two CD8 naive and one CD8 memory plate.

CDR3 size: 15 residues. Trimming pared 1 base from V and 5 bases from J, leaving 14 bases between. Germline CDR1 MGHRA, CDR2 YSYEKL. Clones were read by immunoSEQ multiplex PCR, and TCRdb kept only the in-frame ones, dropping some. The sample has about 1.1 million clones, approximately 80% seen once. This sequence originates from a man aged 18 to 30 in good health. Some clones in this sample may be carry-over from other donors' samples. This sequence joins TRBV4-1 and TRBJ2-5; TRBD2 might be the D (5 bases). The sequenced sample consisted of memory CD4+ T cells from PBMCs. Subset denoted: CD45RA-negative fraction. The chain's CDR3 is CASSQVLFSVETQYF. The CDR3 DNA sequence: TGCGCCAGCAGCCAAGTCTTATTTAGCGTGGAGACCCAGTACTTC.